The 24 T cell receptor beta chains below come from one sample, sequenced in a study of B cell selection in AIRE deficiency. Sorting defined conventional CD4 T cells as CD4+CD127+. TCRdb keeps only in-frame clones here, not all; method: immunoSEQ multiplex PCR. Found here are approximately 25,000 clones, around 95% of them singletons; the top ten hold approximately 0.25%. The specimen sequenced was CD4+CD127+ conventional T cells sorted from PBMCs. Every receptor here comes from a human donor in good health.

The J gene is TRBJ2-1, the V gene TRBV29-1, with 9 positions matching TRBD1. CDR3 length: 13 residues. The ends lost 7 bases at V and 5 bases at J; junction bases unmatched: 6. Germline-derived CDR1 and CDR2 are SQVTM and ANQGSEA. This chain's CDR3 is CSEQQGADNEQFF. Written as DNA, the CDR3 is TGCAGCGAACAACAGGGGGCAGACAATGAGCAGTTCTTC.

This chain links TRBV10-3 with TRBJ2-2, with unresolved D. Germline V lookup: CDR1 ENHRY, CDR2 SYGVKD. The CDR3 is 15 residues long. Trimming pared 6 bases from V and 2 bases from J, leaving 13 bases between. CDR3 nucleotide sequence: TGTGCCATCAGCCCGAGACTGATCAACACCGGGGAGCTGTTTTTT. Its protein is CAISPRLINTGELFF.

The gene calls are TRBV7-6 and TRBJ1-2; D is undetermined. Trimming removed 3 bases at V and 7 bases at J, with 12 bases between. This CDR3 is built from 13 residues. Germline V gives CDR1 SGHVS, CDR2 FNYEAQ. CDR3 sequence: CASSFPGQVGYTF. The DNA of the CDR3 is TGTGCCAGCAGCTTTCCCGGCCAGGTTGGCTACACCTTC.

The chain combines TRBV18 with TRBJ1-4, with D perhaps TRBD1 (5 bases). Trimming shortened V by 3 bases and J by 8 bases, and 19 bases separated the two germline ends. CDR3 length: 16 residues. The germline V gene encodes CDR1 KGHSH and CDR2 LQKENI. The CDR3 region is CASSPPGAEGQEKLFF. The CDR3 nucleotides are TGTGCCAGCTCACCCCCCGGTGCGGAGGGGCAAGAAAAACTGTTTTTT.

The chain combines TRBV18 with TRBJ2-3; 7 positions agree with TRBD1. The J segment lost 5 bases and the V segment lost 1 base, leaving 12 bases of the junction unmatched. This CDR3 region has 17 residues. CDR1 is KGHSH and CDR2 is LQKENI in the germline V gene. The CDR3 DNA reads TGTGCCAGCTCACCACTGGTCGGACAGGCGACAGGAGATACGCAGTATTTT. This gives the protein CASSPLVGQATGDTQYF.

The gene calls are TRBV14 and TRBJ1-1, with 9 bases fitting TRBD1. CDR1 is SGHDN and CDR2 is FVKESK in the germline V gene. V lost 7 bases to trimming and J lost 4 bases; unmatched junction nucleotides: 7. The CDR3 consists of 14 residues. CDR3 DNA: TGTGCCAGCATGAGGGGGACAGGGACCACTGAAGCTTTCTTT. It is translated as CASMRGTGTTEAFF. The full variable domain, rest sourced from reference TRBV14 and TRBJ1-1, is EAGVTQFPSHSVIEKGQTVTLRCDPISGHDNLYWYRRVMGKEIKFLLHFVKESKQDESGMPNNRFLAERTGGTYSTLKVQPAELEDSGVYFCASMRGTGTTEAFFGQGTRLTVV.

The rearrangement joins TRBV11-2 to TRBJ2-2; the match to TRBD1 covers 8 bases. The CDR3 is 15 amino acids. V shed 5 bases, J shed 3 bases, and the junction held 5 bases outside the gene matches. Germline assignment: CDR1 SGHAT and CDR2 FQNNGV. The CDR3 reads CASSAGQGDTGELFF. DNA for the CDR3: TGTGCCAGCAGCGCCGGACAGGGCGACACCGGGGAGCTGTTTTTT. Combining the CDR3 with reference TRBV11-2 and TRBJ2-2 gives the whole variable domain EAGVAQSPRYKIIEKRQSVAFWCNPISGHATLYWYQQILGQGPKLLIQFQNNGVVDDSQLPKDRFSAERLKGVDSTLKIQPAKLEDSAVYLCASSAGQGDTGELFFGEGSRLTVL.

The rearrangement joins TRBV5-1 to TRBJ1-2; a possible D gene is TRBD1 (5 bases). V shed 4 bases and J shed 4 bases, with 14 bases lying between them. This CDR3 has 14 residues. Germline V gene sequence: CDR1 SGHRS, CDR2 YFSETQ. The CDR3 spells CASSHEGQSYGYTF. In DNA, the CDR3 is TGCGCCAGCAGCCACGAGGGGCAGAGCTATGGCTACACCTTC.

J is TRBJ2-3 and V is TRBV9; possibly TRBD1 for D (5 bases). The CDR3 totals 14 residues. Germline CDR1 reads SGDLS; CDR2 reads YYNGEE. V lost 0 bases and J lost 3, with 8 bases in between. CDR3 loop: CASSVDPGTDTQYF. Written as DNA, the CDR3 is TGTGCCAGCAGCGTAGACCCAGGGACAGATACGCAGTATTTT.

The chain employs TRBV18 and TRBJ2-7; possibly TRBD2 for D (5 bases). This CDR3 has 13 amino acids. Germline CDR1 is KGHSH and CDR2 is LQKENI. Trimming stripped 0 bases from V and 2 bases from J, with 5 bases between. The CDR3 region is CASSPPEAYEQYF. In DNA form, the CDR3 reads TGTGCCAGCTCACCACCGGAGGCCTACGAGCAGTACTTC.

The sample holds one count of this clone. Within the sample, other DNA sequences also encode this same CDR3. This chain joins TRBV9 and TRBJ2-3, with D possibly being TRBD2 (7 bases). The V end lost 2 bases, the J end lost 1 base, and 17 bases lay between the germline ends. The CDR3 covers 17 residues. CDR1 is SGDLS, CDR2 YYNGEE, per germline. The CDR3 region is CASSVGGRGGRTDTQYF. CDR3 nucleotides: TGTGCCAGCAGCGTGGGGGGTCGCGGGGGCCGCACAGATACGCAGTATTTT.

V usage is TRBV10-2 and J usage is TRBJ2-3; D is uncertain. Germline CDR1 is WSHSY and CDR2 is SAAADI. V was pared by 2 bases and J by 6 bases, with 12 bases between. CDR3 length equals 14 residues. The DNA for the CDR3 is TGCGCCAGCAGTGAGGCAGTGGTCGGGGATACGCAGTATTTT. Amino acids: CASSEAVVGDTQYF.

The chain couples TRBV5-1 to TRBJ1-2, with 12 bases lining up with TRBD1. This CDR3 has 19 residues. V gave up 0 bases and J gave up 0 bases; unmatched junction bases: 9. Germline-derived CDR1 and CDR2 are SGHRS and YFSETQ. CDR3 nucleotide sequence: TGCGCCAGCAGCTTGGCCCCGGCGGGACAGGGGGCTACTAACTATGGCTACACCTTC. Translation gives CASSLAPAGQGATNYGYTF.

This clone is a singleton in its sample. The chain recombines TRBV14 with TRBJ2-2; TRBD1 or TRBD2 may be the D gene (5 bases each). This CDR3 region has 12 residues. Germline values: CDR1 SGHDN, CDR2 FVKESK. The ends were cut back, 7 bases at V and 6 bases at J, with 9 bases in the middle. CDR3 in DNA: TGTGCCAGCACCCCGGGACCCGGGGAGCTGTTTTTT. Translation: CASTPGPGELFF.

The rearrangement joins TRBV13 to TRBJ1-5, with 7 bases identical to TRBD1. The germline CDR1 and CDR2 sequences are PRHDT and FYEKMQ (reference sequence). V dropped 5 bases and J dropped 4; count of bases not matched to a gene: 5. The CDR3 has 14 amino acids. The CDR3 loop reads CASSDSRGNQPQHF. For the CDR3, the DNA is TGTGCCAGCAGCGACTCCAGGGGGAATCAGCCCCAGCATTTT. Together with reference TRBV13 and TRBJ1-5, the CDR3 gives the full variable domain: AAGVIQSPRHLIKEKRETATLKCYPIPRHDTVYWYQQGPGQDPQFLISFYEKMQSDKGSIPDRFSAQQFSDYHSELNMSSLELGDSALYFCASSDSRGNQPQHFGDGTRLSIL.

Regarding this clone: The conserved closing phenylalanine or tryptophan is absent in this CDR3, likely reflecting a read error. V is TRBV15 and J is TRBJ2-7; D call uncertain. Trimming stripped 0 bases from V and 2 bases from J, with 14 bases between. From germline, CDR1 is LNHNV and CDR2 YYDKDF (reference sequence). The CDR3 runs to 16 residues. CDR3 loop: CATSRDSSGRAYEQYL. CDR3 in DNA: TGTGCCACCAGCAGAGATTCCTCAGGACGGGCCTACGAGCAGTACCTC.

This chain links TRBV15 with TRBJ2-5; the D is unclear. Per the germline V gene, CDR1 is LNHNV and CDR2 is YYDKDF (reference sequence). The length of the CDR3 is 14 residues. Trimming removed 1 base from V and 5 bases from J, with 11 bases in between. The CDR3 bases are TGTGCCACCAGCAGAGGGGAAGTTTGGGAGACCCAGTACTTC. Amino acid sequence: CATSRGEVWETQYF.

The chain couples TRBV19 to TRBJ2-3, with D possibly matching TRBD2 (6 bases). CDR1 and CDR2 (germline): LNHDA, SQIVND (reference sequence). With 5 bases removed from V and 5 bases from J, the gap between germline ends came to 11 bases. This CDR3 contains 13 residues. CDR3 residues: CASSLRLVDTQYF. In DNA form, the CDR3 reads TGTGCCAGTAGTCTGAGACTAGTAGATACGCAGTATTTT.

Regarding this clone: An end of the junction differs from the germline gene, which may be a read error. The chain combines TRBV11-1 with TRBJ2-5; 9 bases agree with TRBD1. There are 12 residues in the CDR3. Germline V gene sequence: CDR1 SGHAT, CDR2 FQDESV (reference sequence). As DNA, the CDR3 is TGTGCCAGCAGCCTCCCTCCGGGACAGGGACACTTC. Its translation: CASSLPPGQGHF.

The chain combines TRBV7-3 with TRBJ1-1; D remains ambiguous. There are 14 residues in the CDR3. The V and J ends lost 5 bases and 1 base respectively, with 11 bases between them. The germline CDR1 and CDR2 sequences are SGHTA and FQGTGA. The CDR3 nucleotides read TGTGCCAGCAGCCCTGGACGGGGGAACACTGAAGCTTTCTTT. Residues: CASSPGRGNTEAFF.

CDR3 in amino acids: CASSTSRGQPQHF. CDR3 nucleotides: TGTGCCAGCAGCACCTCTCGGGGTCAGCCCCAGCATTTT. The chain joins TRBV5-5 to TRBJ1-5; no reliable D call. V was clipped by 4 bases and J by 6 bases, with 11 bases between them. Germline CDR1 SGHKS, CDR2 YYEKEE (reference sequence). The CDR3 has 13 residues.

The chain joins TRBV5-6 to TRBJ1-3, with TRBD1 matching over 9 bases. Germline V gene data show CDR1 as SGHDT and CDR2 as YYEEEE. With V trimmed by 6 bases and J by 2 bases, 6 bases remained unmatched. The CDR3 contains 15 residues. The CDR3 spells CASTLTGGTGNTIYF. The CDR3 DNA follows: TGTGCCAGCACCCTTACAGGGGGCACTGGAAACACCATATATTTT. Together with reference TRBV5-6 and TRBJ1-3, the CDR3 gives the full variable domain: DAGVTQSPTHLIKTRGQQVTLRCSPKSGHDTVSWYQQALGQGPQFIFQYYEEEERQRGNFPDRFSGHQFPNYSSELNVNALLLGDSALYLCASTLTGGTGNTIYFGEGSWLTVV.

The rearrangement joins TRBV6-5 to TRBJ1-4; TRBD1 is a possible D gene (6 bases). The V gene's germline CDR1 is MNHEY and CDR2 SVGAGI. Trimming cost V 6 bases and J 8 bases, with 16 bases left between them. The CDR3 covers 14 residues. The CDR3 sequence is CASRRTAGGEKLFF. The DNA of the CDR3 is TGTGCCAGCAGGAGGACAGCGGGAGGGGAAAAACTGTTTTTT.

This clone showed up just once. The chain has TRBV6-1 and TRBJ1-4; the match to TRBD1 covers 7 bases. Germline CDR1 and CDR2: MNHNS and SASEGT. This CDR3 comprises 15 residues. The V segment lost 5 bases and the J segment 4 bases; nucleotides outside the gene matches: 7. CDR3 coding DNA: TGTGCCAGCAGTTCGGGGACAGCATATAATGAAAAACTGTTTTTT. Encoded protein: CASSSGTAYNEKLFF.